This passage covers 20 T cell receptor beta chains from one sample sequenced in a study of blood T cell repertoires in COVID-19. The table came from immunoSEQ multiplex PCR; TCRdb's copy has only in-frame clones and leaves some out. The sample lists over 200,000 clones; roughly 88% were seen once. The source material was PBMCs or T cells enriched from blood (not recorded which). These receptor sequences come from a woman in her 30s who had been exposed to COVID-19.

The rearrangement joins TRBV9 to TRBJ2-6, with D maybe TRBD1 (5 bases). Germline V lookup: CDR1 SGDLS, CDR2 YYNGEE. The V end was cut by 4 bases, the J end by 12 bases, with 14 bases between. This CDR3 has 13 residues. CDR3 sequence reads: CASSPDSVSVLTF. CDR3 DNA sequence: TGTGCCAGCAGCCCTGACAGCGTAAGCGTCCTGACTTTC.

This clone was detected a few times. The CDR3 spells CASSERSGGRAGELFF. The DNA for the CDR3 is TGTGCCAGCAGTGAACGTTCGGGAGGGAGAGCCGGGGAGCTGTTTTTT. The chain is built from TRBV2 and TRBJ2-2; 8 nucleotides match TRBD2. V lost 2 bases, J lost 6 bases, and 8 bases stayed unmatched. This CDR3 region has 16 residues. Germline values: CDR1 SNHLY, CDR2 FYNNEI.

The chain carries TRBV6-5 and TRBJ1-2; D uncertain. The CDR3 has 13 residues. The ends were cut back, 6 bases at V and 2 bases at J, with 10 bases in the middle. The germline CDR1 and CDR2 sequences are MNHEY and SVGAGI. DNA for the CDR3: TGTGCCAGCAGAACAGCCGGAAACTATGGCTACACCTTC. Encoded protein: CASRTAGNYGYTF.

Only one count was recorded for this clone. CDR3 nucleotides: TGTGCCAGCAGCAATCGACAGGTCTTGAACACTGAAGCTTTCTTT. Translated: CASSNRQVLNTEAFF. The chain is built from TRBV11-2 and TRBJ1-1, with D maybe TRBD1 (6 bases). The V end was cut by 5 bases, the J end by 0 bases, with 13 bases between. Germline V CDR1 and CDR2: SGHAT, FQNNGV. The CDR3 sequence is 15 residues long.

This rearrangement joins TRBV7-9 to TRBJ2-1, with 14 bases aligning to TRBD2. Trimming at V came to 5 bases and at J to 1 base, leaving 10 bases not matched to a gene. Germline V gene sequence: CDR1 SEHNR, CDR2 FQNEAQ (reference sequence). The CDR3 spans 19 residues. In DNA form, the CDR3 reads TGTGCCAGCAGCCCCCGGACTAGCGGGAGGAGGGCATCCTACAATGAGCAGTTCTTC. Translating gives CASSPRTSGRRASYNEQFF.

The CDR3 loop reads CASSFLQGAKTQYF. The CDR3 DNA follows: TGTGCCAGCAGCTTCCTACAGGGGGCGAAGACCCAGTACTTC. The chain employs TRBV13 and TRBJ2-5, with 9 bases fitting TRBD1. Germline CDR1 is PRHDT and CDR2 is FYEKMQ (reference sequence). Germline trimming cut 3 bases from V and 6 bases from J; bases unmatched to any gene: 5. The CDR3 consists of 14 residues. The whole variable domain, filled in from reference TRBV13 and TRBJ2-5, reads AAGVIQSPRHLIKEKRETATLKCYPIPRHDTVYWYQQGPGQDPQFLISFYEKMQSDKGSIPDRFSAQQFSDYHSELNMSSLELGDSALYFCASSFLQGAKTQYFGPGTRLLVL.

V and J are TRBV11-2 and TRBJ1-4, with 8 bases fitting TRBD1. After removal of 6 bases from V and 7 bases from J, the junction contained 10 bases not matched to a gene. CDR3 length equals 15 residues. CDR1 SGHAT and CDR2 FQNNGV come from the germline V gene. In DNA, the CDR3 is TGTGCCAGCAGGAGTATCGACAGGGGAACTGAAAAACTGTTTTTT. Translating gives CASRSIDRGTEKLFF.

This chain uses TRBV20-1 with TRBJ2-4, with TRBD1 as a possible D gene (6 bases). CDR1 is DFQATT, CDR2 SNEGSKA, per germline (reference sequence). This CDR3 has 11 residues. For the CDR3, the DNA is TGCAGCTCCGGGACAAAAAACATTCAGTACTTC. It encodes CSSGTKNIQYF.

The chain couples TRBV3-1 (or the pseudogene TRBV3-2) to TRBJ2-7; D might be TRBD2 (6 bases). V lost 5 bases and J 2 bases, leaving 13 bases between the germline ends. This CDR3 has 14 amino acids. Germline V gene sequence: CDR1 LGHDT, CDR2 YNNKEL (reference sequence). In DNA, the CDR3 is TGTGCCAGCAGCACCATTACGGGGGCCTACGAGCAGTACTTC. Its protein is CASSTITGAYEQYF.

The chain carries TRBV27 and TRBJ2-7, with TRBD1 identical over 8 bases. V shed 1 base, J shed 3 bases, and the junction held 5 bases outside the gene matches. The CDR3 is made up of 15 amino acids. Germline V gene sequence: CDR1 MNHEY, CDR2 SMNVEV (reference sequence). The CDR3 bases are TGTGCCAGCAGTTTATACCGGGACAGGATCTACGAGCAGTACTTC. It is translated as CASSLYRDRIYEQYF.

The CDR3 DNA reads TGTGCCAGCAGCACAGACAGGTACACTGAAGCTTTCTTT. Protein product: CASSTDRYTEAFF. The rearrangement uses TRBV11-3 and TRBJ1-1, with D possibly TRBD1 on 6 matching bases. The ends were cut back, 5 bases at V and 3 bases at J, with 10 bases in the middle. CDR1 is SGHNT, CDR2 YENEEA, per germline. CDR3 length: 13 residues.

The V gene is TRBV6-1, the J gene TRBJ2-1, with D hard to call. The CDR3 sequence is 13 residues long. V lost 4 bases and J 4 bases, leaving 8 bases between the germline ends. Germline lookup yields CDR1 MNHNS and CDR2 SASEGT. For the CDR3, the DNA is TGTGCCAGCAGTGGACACCGATACAATGAGCAGTTCTTC. Protein: CASSGHRYNEQFF.

The rearrangement joins TRBV11-2 to TRBJ2-1, with 8 nucleotides matching TRBD2. The germline V gene has CDR1 SGHAT and CDR2 FQNNGV. This CDR3 is built from 14 residues. J gave up 4 bases and V 6 bases, and 5 bases lay outside the gene matches. CDR3 loop: CASRSGTRYNEQFF. The CDR3 bases are TGTGCCAGCAGATCCGGGACTAGATACAATGAGCAGTTCTTC.

This chain's CDR3 is CASREDSPAGYGYTF. In DNA form, the CDR3 reads TGTGCCAGCAGGGAGGACAGTCCCGCGGGTTATGGCTACACCTTC. V is TRBV6-5 and J is TRBJ1-2; possibly TRBD1 for D (6 bases). CDR1 is MNHEY and CDR2 is SVGAGI in the germline V gene. The CDR3 extends over 15 amino acids. V was trimmed by 6 bases and J by 5 bases, leaving 19 bases between them.

As to this clone: Mismatch with germline at one junction end may stem from a read error. The CDR3 loop is CAWSASNSGYTF. The CDR3 DNA reads as TGTGCCTGGAGTGCGAGTAACTCTGGCTACACCTTC. The rearrangement links TRBV30 to TRBJ1-2; D ambiguous. CDR1 and CDR2 from the germline V gene are GTSNPN and SVGIG (reference sequence). There are 12 residues in the CDR3.

The chain couples TRBV28 to TRBJ2-1, with 7 bases matching TRBD2. The V segment lost 7 bases and the J segment 1 base; nucleotides outside the gene matches: 7. The CDR3 is 15 amino acids. Germline assignment: CDR1 MDHEN and CDR2 SYDVKM. As DNA, the CDR3 is TGTGCCAGCATCCCGACTAGCCCATCCTACAATGAGCAGTTCTTC. Amino acids: CASIPTSPSYNEQFF.

This chain joins TRBV6-5 and TRBJ2-7, with D possibly TRBD1 on 6 matching bases. Between the trimmed V and J ends, which lost 4 bases and 6 bases, there was a span of 10 bases. Germline loops: CDR1 MNHEY, CDR2 SVGAGI. The CDR3 has 12 amino acids. CDR3 residues: CASSSGVSEQYF. CDR3 nucleotides: TGTGCCAGCAGTTCAGGGGTCAGCGAGCAGTACTTC.

The V gene is TRBV5-1, the J gene TRBJ1-6; possibly TRBD1 for D (5 bases). Germline V gene sequence: CDR1 SGHRS, CDR2 YFSETQ. V lost 5 bases and J lost 10, with 19 bases in between. This CDR3 is 15 amino acids long. CDR3 coding DNA: TGCGCCAGCAGGCCCGCCGGGACTGATTCCTCACCCCTCCACTTT. It specifies CASRPAGTDSSPLHF.

This chain's CDR3 is CASSRDRRSGELFF. In nucleotides, the CDR3 is TGTGCCAGCAGTCGCGACAGAAGGAGCGGGGAGCTGTTTTTT. This sequence joins TRBV6-5 and TRBJ2-2, with a tentative D call TRBD1 (5 bases). V lost 5 bases and J lost 7, with 14 bases in between. Germline lookup yields CDR1 MNHEY and CDR2 SVGAGI. The length of the CDR3 is 14 residues.

CDR3 in amino acids: CASSFGLASFYEQYF. In nucleotides, the CDR3 is TGTGCCAGCAGCTTCGGACTAGCGAGTTTCTACGAGCAGTACTTC. The rearrangement links TRBV7-9 to TRBJ2-7, with 9 nucleotides matching TRBD2. Germline-derived CDR1 and CDR2 are SEHNR and FQNEAQ (reference sequence). Trimming took 3 bases from V and 3 from J; bases not matched to a gene: 6. This CDR3 is 15 amino acids long.